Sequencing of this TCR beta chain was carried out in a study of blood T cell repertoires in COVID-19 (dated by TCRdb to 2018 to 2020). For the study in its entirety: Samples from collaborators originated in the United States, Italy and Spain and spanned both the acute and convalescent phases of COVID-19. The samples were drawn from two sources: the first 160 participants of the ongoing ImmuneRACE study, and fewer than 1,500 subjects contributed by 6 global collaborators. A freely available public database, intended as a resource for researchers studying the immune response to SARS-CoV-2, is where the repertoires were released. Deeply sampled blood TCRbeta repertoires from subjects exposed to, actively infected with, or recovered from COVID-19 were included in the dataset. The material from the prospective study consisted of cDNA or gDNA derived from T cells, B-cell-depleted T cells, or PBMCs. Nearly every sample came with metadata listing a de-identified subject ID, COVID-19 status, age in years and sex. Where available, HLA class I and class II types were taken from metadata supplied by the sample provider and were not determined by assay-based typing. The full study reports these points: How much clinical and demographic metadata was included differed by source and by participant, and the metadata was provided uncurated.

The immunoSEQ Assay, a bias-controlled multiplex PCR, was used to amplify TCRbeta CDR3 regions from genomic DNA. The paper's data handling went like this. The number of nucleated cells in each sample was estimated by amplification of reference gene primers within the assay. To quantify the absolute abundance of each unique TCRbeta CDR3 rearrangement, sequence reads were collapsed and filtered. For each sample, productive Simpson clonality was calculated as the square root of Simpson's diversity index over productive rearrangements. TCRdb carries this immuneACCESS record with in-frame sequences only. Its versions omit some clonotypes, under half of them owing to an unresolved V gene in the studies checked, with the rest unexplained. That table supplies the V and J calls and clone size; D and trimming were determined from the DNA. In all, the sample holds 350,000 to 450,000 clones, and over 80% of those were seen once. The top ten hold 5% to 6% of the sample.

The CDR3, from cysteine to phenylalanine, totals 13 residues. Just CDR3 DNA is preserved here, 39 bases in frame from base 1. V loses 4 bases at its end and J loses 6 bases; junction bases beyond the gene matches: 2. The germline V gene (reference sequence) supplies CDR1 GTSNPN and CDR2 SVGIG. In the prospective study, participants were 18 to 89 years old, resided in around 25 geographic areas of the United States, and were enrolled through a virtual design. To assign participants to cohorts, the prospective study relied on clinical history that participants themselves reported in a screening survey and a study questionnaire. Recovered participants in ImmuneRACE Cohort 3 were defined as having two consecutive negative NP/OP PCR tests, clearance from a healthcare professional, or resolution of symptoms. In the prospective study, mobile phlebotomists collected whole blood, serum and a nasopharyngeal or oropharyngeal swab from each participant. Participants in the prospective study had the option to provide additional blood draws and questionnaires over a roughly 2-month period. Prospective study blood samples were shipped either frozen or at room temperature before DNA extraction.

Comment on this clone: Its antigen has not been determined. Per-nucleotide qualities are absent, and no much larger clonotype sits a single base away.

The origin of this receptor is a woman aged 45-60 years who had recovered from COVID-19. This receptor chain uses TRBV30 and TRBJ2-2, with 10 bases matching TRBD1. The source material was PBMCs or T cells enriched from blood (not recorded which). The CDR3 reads CAWMGQGSGELFF. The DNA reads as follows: TGTGCCTGGATGGGACAGGGGTCCGGGGAGCTGTTTTTT. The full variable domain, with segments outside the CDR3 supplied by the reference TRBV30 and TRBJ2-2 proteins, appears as SQTIHQWPATLVQPVGSPLSLECTVEGTSNPNLYWYRQAAGRGLQLLFYSVGIGQISSEVPQNLSASRPQDRQFILSSKKLLLSDSGFYLCAWMGQGSGELFFGEGSRLTVL.